This T cell receptor beta chain was recorded in a study of T cells expressing NK-cell markers. CDR3 size: 15 residues. TCRdb re-analyzed the 5' RACE reads; it lists each CDR3 protein once, without DNA. Recorded for this sample: 250,000 or so distinct CDR3 sequences. The chain carries TRBV12-3 or TRBV12-4 and TRBJ2-1; TCRdb's D call, TRBD2, is unchecked because there is no DNA. The sequenced sample consisted of blood T cells: a sorted CD56 or NKG2C T cell subset, CD4+ or CD8+ T cells, or bulk PBMC T cells (not recorded which). This receptor was identified in a woman aged 18 to 69 in good health. The chain's CDR3 is CASSFLLAGANEQFF.